This T cell receptor (beta chain) was profiled in a study of graft-versus-host responses after intestinal transplantation. Study-wide background: Anti-thymocyte globulin was used for induction in all recipients, who then took tacrolimus and steroids for approximately 3 years.

Some clones are missing from TCRdb's copy, which holds only in-frame ones; the method was immunoSEQ multiplex PCR. The repertoire consists of 90,000 to 150,000 clones, with over 80% occurring once and the leading ten covering 0.095% to 0.15%. Germline lookup yields CDR1 SGHRS and CDR2 YFSETQ. The CDR3 totals 15 residues. The V end lost 2 bases, the J end lost 2 bases, and 10 bases lay between the germline ends. Study-level results: Early post-transplant HvG declines tracked with peak circulating GvH clone levels. GvH clonotypes were identified within recipient marrow, with a subset emerging first in ileum or blood. The study found high graft-versus-host to host-versus-graft clonal ratios in allografts of patients with graft-donor T cell macrochimerism.

Of note for this clone: Its antigen is currently unknown.

This sequence originates from a human donor who received an intestinal transplant. The sample in question was unstimulated CD4+ T cells sorted from spleen or lymph node cells, obtained before intestinal transplant. This sequence joins TRBV5-1 and TRBJ2-2; a possible D gene is TRBD1 (5 bases). The CDR3 loop is CASSLGASNTGELFF. The CDR3, as DNA: TGCGCCAGCAGCTTAGGGGCATCCAACACCGGGGAGCTGTTTTTT.